This paragraph covers one T cell receptor beta chain sequence. Its antigen is as yet unknown. This entry belongs to a study of shared clonotypes between healthy human individuals. Broader study findings: Rarefaction revealed incomplete sorted-subset sequencing despite large depth. Only blood samples were collected, and tissue repertoires likely differ.

CDR1 is SGHKS, CDR2 YYEKEE, per germline (reference sequence). This CDR3 contains 11 residues. V gave up 4 bases and J gave up 3 bases, with 3 bases separating them. Selected positively for CCR7 and CD45RO-negative, naive CD8 cells excluded terminally differentiated effector memory CD45RA+ cells. Adult Caucasians living in Nashville, Tennessee made up all of the donors. Several immunoSEQ plates held equal portions of the genomic DNA taken from each subset. TCRdb keeps only in-frame clones here, not all; method: immunoSEQ multiplex PCR. Among nearly 600,000 clones listed, about 95% were seen once. The sequencing input was naive CD8+ T cells sorted from blood. The rearrangement links TRBV5-5 to TRBJ2-3; D not resolved. This receptor was identified in a woman younger than 45 in good health. The CDR3 sequence is CASSPTDTQYF. Here the CDR3 DNA reads TGTGCCAGCAGCCCAACAGATACGCAGTATTTT.